What follows is one T cell receptor (beta chain) and its context. Germline trimming cut 3 bases from V and 4 bases from J; bases unmatched to any gene: 12. Germline V gene sequence: CDR1 SGDLS, CDR2 YYNGEE. The CDR3 covers 16 residues. The data were obtained in a study of blood T cell repertoires in COVID-19. Study overall: The United States, Italy and Spain supplied acute and convalescent COVID-19 samples. T cells, B-cell-depleted T cells, or PBMCs provided the cDNA or gDNA that served as material.

Per the authors' pipeline: Amplifying reference gene primers gave estimates of nucleated cell counts. Profiling relied on immunoSEQ multiplex PCR, and the TCRdb table lists in-frame clones only, not all of them. The V and J calls and clone size were taken over from that table, and D and trimming were inferred from the DNA. Among about 71,000 clones listed, about 80% were seen once. The sequenced material came from peripheral blood. This TCR was recovered from a woman over 75 with acute or convalescent COVID-19. This chain links TRBV9 with TRBJ1-2, with TRBD1 matching over 7 bases. The CDR3 bases are TGTGCCAGCAGCGAGGGAGACAGGGAAGGCAGCTATGGCTACACCTTC. Its translation is CASSEGDREGSYGYTF.